This entry is about one TCR beta chain. Its antigen is still unknown. The germline V and J ends were trimmed by 3 bases and 11 bases, with 19 bases remaining between them. In germline, CDR1 is SGHVS, CDR2 FQNEAQ. The CDR3 consists of 14 residues. The sample comes from a study of cytomegalovirus exposure and HLA in healthy donors. This PCR relied on a set of 60 Vbeta primers and 13 Jbeta primers. The data were produced by immunoSEQ multiplex PCR, yet TCRdb's version contains in-frame clones alone and is incomplete. This sample carries approximately 210,000 clones, approximately 86% of them seen once, and the ten largest clones take approximately 1.5%. Findings and caveats of the study: Usually a TCR sequence was rare, but some public TCRs were found in many donors. Some TCR beta chains (more than 150 of them) were listed as cytomegalovirus-associated. The HLA-A and HLA-B alleles of most subjects were reportedly predicted accurately from TCR beta sequences.

This chain connects TRBV7-8 to TRBJ2-5; tentative D call: TRBD2 (5 bases). The receptor comes from a woman aged 18-30 years in good health and CMV-seronegative. Source material: PBMCs. DNA of the CDR3: TGTGCCAGCAGCTTGGATATTCCCTCAACGGGGCAGTACTTC. This sequence encodes CASSLDIPSTGQYF.